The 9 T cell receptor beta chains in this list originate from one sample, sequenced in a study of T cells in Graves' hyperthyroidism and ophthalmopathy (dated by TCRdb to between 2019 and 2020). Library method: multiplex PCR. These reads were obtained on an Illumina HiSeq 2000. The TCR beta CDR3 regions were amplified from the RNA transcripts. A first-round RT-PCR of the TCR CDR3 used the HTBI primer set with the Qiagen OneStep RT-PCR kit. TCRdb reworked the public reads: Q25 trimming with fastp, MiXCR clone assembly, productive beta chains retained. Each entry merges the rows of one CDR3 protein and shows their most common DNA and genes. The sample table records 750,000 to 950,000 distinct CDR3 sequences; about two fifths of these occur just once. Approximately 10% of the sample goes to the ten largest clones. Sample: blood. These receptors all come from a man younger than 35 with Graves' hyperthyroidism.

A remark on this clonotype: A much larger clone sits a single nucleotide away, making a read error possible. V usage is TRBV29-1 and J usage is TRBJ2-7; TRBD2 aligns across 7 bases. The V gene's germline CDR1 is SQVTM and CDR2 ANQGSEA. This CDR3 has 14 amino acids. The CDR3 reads CSVEAGVNSYGQYF. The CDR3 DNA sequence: TGCAGCGTTGAGGCGGGAGTCAACTCCTACGGGCAGTACTTC.

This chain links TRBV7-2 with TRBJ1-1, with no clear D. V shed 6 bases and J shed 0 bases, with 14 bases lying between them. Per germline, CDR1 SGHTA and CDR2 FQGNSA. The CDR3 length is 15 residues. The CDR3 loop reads CASSYDARMNTEAFF. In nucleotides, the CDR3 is TGTGCCAGCAGTTACGACGCCCGCATGAACACTGAAGCTTTCTTT.

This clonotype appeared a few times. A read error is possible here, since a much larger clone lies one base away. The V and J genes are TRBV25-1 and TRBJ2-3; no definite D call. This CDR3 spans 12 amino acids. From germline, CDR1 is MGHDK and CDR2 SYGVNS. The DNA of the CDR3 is TGTGCCAGCATCGATCTCACAGATACGCGGTATTTT. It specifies CASIDLTDTRYF. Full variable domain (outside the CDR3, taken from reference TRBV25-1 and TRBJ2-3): EADIYQTPRYLVIGTGKKITLECSQTMGHDKMYWYQQDPGMELHLIHYSYGVNSTEKGDLSSESTVSRIRTEHFPLTLESARPSHTSQYLCASIDLTDTRYFGPGTRLTVL.

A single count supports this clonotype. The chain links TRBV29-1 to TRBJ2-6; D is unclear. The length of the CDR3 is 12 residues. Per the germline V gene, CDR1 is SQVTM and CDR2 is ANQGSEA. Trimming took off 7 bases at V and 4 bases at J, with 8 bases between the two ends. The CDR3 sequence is CSGDGGANVLTF. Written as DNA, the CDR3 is TGCAGCGGCGATGGCGGGGCCAACGTCCTGACTTTC.

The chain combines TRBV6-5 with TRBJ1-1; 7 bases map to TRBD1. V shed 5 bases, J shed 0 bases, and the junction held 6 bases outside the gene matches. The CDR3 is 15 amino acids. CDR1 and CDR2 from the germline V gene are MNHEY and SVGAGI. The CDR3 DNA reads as TGTGCCAGCAGTGAAGGGACAGTTGTGAACACTGAAGCTTTCTTT. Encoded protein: CASSEGTVVNTEAFF.

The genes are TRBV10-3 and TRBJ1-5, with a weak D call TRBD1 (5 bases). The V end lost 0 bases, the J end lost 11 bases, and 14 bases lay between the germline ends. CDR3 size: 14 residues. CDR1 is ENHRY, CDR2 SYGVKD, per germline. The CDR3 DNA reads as TGTGCCATCAGTGAGTCGCAGGGTTCGGAGGCCCAGCATTTT. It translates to CAISESQGSEAQHF.

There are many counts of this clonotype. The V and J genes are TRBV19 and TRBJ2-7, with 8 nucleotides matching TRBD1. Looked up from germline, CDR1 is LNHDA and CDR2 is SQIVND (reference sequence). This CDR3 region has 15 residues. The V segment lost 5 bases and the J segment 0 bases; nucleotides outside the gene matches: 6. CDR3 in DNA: TGTGCCAGTAGTCCCTGGACAGGGAGCTCCTACGAGCAGTACTTC. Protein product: CASSPWTGSSYEQYF.

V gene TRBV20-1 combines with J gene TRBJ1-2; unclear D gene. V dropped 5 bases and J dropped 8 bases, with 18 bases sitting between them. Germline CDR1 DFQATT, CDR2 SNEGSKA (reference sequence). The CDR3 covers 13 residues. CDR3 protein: CSAPDRSSWGYTF. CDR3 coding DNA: TGCAGTGCTCCGGACCGTAGCAGTTGGGGCTACACCTTC.

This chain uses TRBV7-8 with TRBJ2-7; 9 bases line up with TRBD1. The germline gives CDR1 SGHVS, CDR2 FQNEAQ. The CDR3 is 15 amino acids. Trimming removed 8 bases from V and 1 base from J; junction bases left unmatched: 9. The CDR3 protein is CASSQAGTGSYEQYF. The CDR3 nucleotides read TGTGCCAGCTCTCAGGCCGGGACAGGGTCCTACGAGCAGTACTTC.